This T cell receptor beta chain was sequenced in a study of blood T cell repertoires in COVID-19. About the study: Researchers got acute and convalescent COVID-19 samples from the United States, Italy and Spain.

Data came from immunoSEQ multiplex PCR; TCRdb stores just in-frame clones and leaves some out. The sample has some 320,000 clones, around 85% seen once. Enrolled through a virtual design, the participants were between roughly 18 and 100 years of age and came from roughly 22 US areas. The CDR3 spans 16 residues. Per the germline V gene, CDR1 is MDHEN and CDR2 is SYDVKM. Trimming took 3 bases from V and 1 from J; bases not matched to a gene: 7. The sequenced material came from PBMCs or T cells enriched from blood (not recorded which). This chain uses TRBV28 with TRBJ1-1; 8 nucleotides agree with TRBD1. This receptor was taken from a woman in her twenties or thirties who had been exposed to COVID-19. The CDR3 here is CASSLAAGTGNTEAFF. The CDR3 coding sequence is TGTGCCAGCAGTTTGGCAGCCGGGACAGGGAACACTGAAGCTTTCTTT.